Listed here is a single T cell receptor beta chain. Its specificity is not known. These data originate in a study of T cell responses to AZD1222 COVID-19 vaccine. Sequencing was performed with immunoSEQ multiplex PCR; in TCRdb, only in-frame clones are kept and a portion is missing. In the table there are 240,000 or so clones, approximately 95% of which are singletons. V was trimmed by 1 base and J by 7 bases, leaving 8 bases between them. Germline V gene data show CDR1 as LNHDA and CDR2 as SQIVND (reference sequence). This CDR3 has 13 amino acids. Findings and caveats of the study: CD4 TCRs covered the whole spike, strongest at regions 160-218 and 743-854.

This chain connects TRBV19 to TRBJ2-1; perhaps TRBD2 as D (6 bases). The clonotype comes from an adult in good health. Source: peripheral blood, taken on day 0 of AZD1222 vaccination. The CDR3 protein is CASSIGGENEQFF. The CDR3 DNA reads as TGTGCCAGTAGTATAGGGGGGGAGAATGAGCAGTTCTTC.